The sequence of this T cell receptor beta chain was determined in a study of shared clonotypes between healthy human individuals. Study-level information: Researchers assigned three CD4 naive, three CD4 memory, two CD8 naive and one CD8 memory plate to each donor.

CDR1 WSHSY and CDR2 SAAADI come from the germline V gene. CDR3 size: 13 residues. Trimming removed 6 bases from V and 9 bases from J; junction bases left unmatched: 8. With respect to this clone: Its matching antigen is unknown.

Sorted-subset replicate PCR reactions were performed with about 200 ng DNA, corresponding to roughly 30,000 T cell genomes. The repertoire was sequenced with immunoSEQ multiplex PCR; TCRdb's copy has only in-frame clones and lacks some. The table lists approximately 2.5 million clones, over 85% of them singletons. Study results and caveats: Collection of samples was limited to blood; tissue repertoires likely differ. Estimated richness was generally greater in naive than memory subsets.

Material: naive CD4+ T cells sorted from blood. Regarding subset: CD45RA+ positively selected. This receptor was obtained from a man younger than 35 in good health. The chain uses TRBV10-2 and TRBJ2-4; 7 bases line up with TRBD1. Written as DNA, the CDR3 is TGCGCCAGCAGGATACAGGGGTCGGGCATTCAGTACTTC. Translated, it gives CASRIQGSGIQYF.